The next 2 T cell receptor beta chains were all read from a single sample in a study of chemoradiotherapy in HPV16-positive cancers. Assay used: immunoSEQ multiplex PCR; TCRdb lists only in-frame clones, some missing. The repertoire holds approximately 20,000 clones, about 90% seen once, with approximately 5% in the top ten. The input for sequencing was blood, taken from a patient who underwent chemoradiotherapy. Source of these receptors: a human donor with HPV-associated anogenital cancer.

The chain couples TRBV10-3 to TRBJ2-5, with 8 bases lining up with TRBD1. From germline, CDR1 is ENHRY and CDR2 SYGVKD. The CDR3 sequence is 16 residues long. The J segment lost 1 base and the V segment lost 6 bases, leaving 10 bases of the junction unmatched. DNA of the CDR3: TGTGCCATCAGCGATGACACAACAGGGGGCCAAGAGACCCAGTACTTC. Protein sequence: CAISDDTTGGQETQYF.

CDR3 residues: CASSISGAAGANVLTF. As DNA, the CDR3 is TGTGCCAGTAGTATCTCCGGGGCTGCCGGGGCCAACGTCCTGACTTTC. The chain uses TRBV19 and TRBJ2-6; perhaps D is TRBD1 or TRBD2 (5 bases each). V was pared by 3 bases and J by 4 bases, with 13 bases between. Germline V gene lookup returns CDR1 LNHDA and CDR2 SQIVND (reference sequence). CDR3 length equals 16 residues.